This T cell receptor beta chain comes out of a study of blood T cell repertoires in COVID-19. Sequencing was performed with immunoSEQ multiplex PCR; in TCRdb, only in-frame clones are kept and a portion is missing. The table has under 200,000 clones, around 87% seen once. The CDR3 runs to 15 residues. The germline V gene encodes CDR1 SGHVS and CDR2 FNYEAQ. V lost 4 bases to trimming and J lost 8 bases; unmatched junction nucleotides: 7. Sequencing was done on a sample of peripheral blood. The clonotype comes from a man aged 40-49 years with active or convalescent COVID-19. The chain combines TRBV7-6 with TRBJ2-1; 11 bases map to TRBD2. The CDR3 region has the DNA TGTGCCAGCAGCTACCGGGGGACTAGCGGAGATGAGCAGTTCTTC. Its translation is CASSYRGTSGDEQFF.